Only one count was recorded for the clone carrying this T cell receptor beta chain. Its antigen is still unknown. The data were taken from a study of early stage breast cancer tumors. About the study: ER+/PR+/HER2- status applied to about 80% of the 16 invasive breast tumors.

TCRdb's copy holds only in-frame clones and misses some; the assay was immunoSEQ multiplex PCR. The sample includes about 72,000 clones, 79% of them seen just once. V shed 0 bases and J shed 0 bases, with 10 bases lying between them. CDR3 length: 16 residues. Germline CDR1 reads SGHNT; CDR2 reads YYREEE (reference sequence). Study conclusions and caveats: Most shared enriched TCRB sequences were commonly generated ones. Tumors had roughly 2.5-fold higher T cell density and higher clonality than adjacent normal breast tissue.

The sequenced sample consisted of blood. V is TRBV5-4 and J is TRBJ1-3, with D possibly being TRBD1 (6 bases). The sequence came from a person between 55 and 70 years old with breast cancer. CDR3 sequence: CASSLAGQNSGNTIYF. CDR3 coding DNA: TGTGCCAGCAGCTTGGCCGGACAGAACTCTGGAAACACCATATATTTT.